This section outlines one TCR beta chain sequence together with its context. Its antigen is not yet known. Within one base of it there is no much larger clone, and no base qualities were kept. Taken from the germline V gene, the CDR1 and CDR2 loops are MNHNS and SASEGT. The CDR3 starts with the cysteine, ends with the phenylalanine, and has 14 residues. Just CDR3 DNA is preserved here, 42 bases in frame from base 1. V trim: 4 bases; J trim: 10 bases; unmatched bases: 7. In the paper's terms, the time point label means: cycle 1 day 1 (C1D1), immediately before nivolumab initiation. Every trial patient had relapsed following autologous stem cell transplantation, and prior brentuximab vedotin exposure was what differed among cohorts A, B and C. The trial cohort was composed of approximately 56 patients with relapsed/refractory classical Hodgkin lymphoma, for whom complete response, partial response or progressive disease was recorded as best overall response. In the multi-cohort phase II CheckMate 205 trial, trial patients received single-agent nivolumab. An independent review committee assessed best overall response using the 2007 International Working Group response criteria. Trial PBMCs were collected just before the start of nivolumab (C1D1) and during therapy at cycle 2 day 1 and cycle 4 day 1. Peripheral blood was collected in 8 mL Vacutainer Cell Preparation Tubes, from which PBMCs were isolated by centrifugation and then cryopreserved.

Genomic DNA was isolated using the Qiagen DNeasy kit from unsorted PBMCs as well as from negatively selected CD4+ and CD8+ fractions. TCR beta CDR3 regions were subjected to amplification by immunoSEQ multiplex PCR with primers that anneal to V and J segments. A synthetic immune receptor repertoire was used to minimize amplification bias, and any residual bias was removed computationally once sequencing was done. The authors' analysis ran thus. Repertoire diversity was quantified as the Shannon entropy index using custom Python scripts. Unsorted, CD4+ and CD8+ repertoires were analyzed separately, except in combined analyses where CD4+ and CD8+ sequences were merged in silico. Clonal expansion was defined as at least a 2-fold frequency increase after treatment relative to C1D1, with a pseudocount of 0.5 for undetected baseline clones. Clones with 0 or 1 copy at C1D1 were defined as singleton clones, while clones with 2 or more copies were defined as non-singleton clones. Clones expanded in unsorted samples were labelled as CD4+, CD8+ or unknown by matching protein sequences in sorted samples from the same patient. Wilcoxon tests on paired samples were used to test diversity changes from C1D1 to C4D1. TCRdb obtained this table from immuneACCESS and retained in-frame rearrangements with V and J assigned. These tables miss some clones; where compared with another copy, unresolved V genes account for less than half of the shortfall, and the remainder is unexplained. V, J and clone size were drawn from that table, and D and trimming were deduced from the DNA. The sample table shows approximately 37,000 clones, and about 77% are seen once. In total, the top ten clones hold 13% of the sample.

This specimen comes from a study of PD-1 blockade in classical Hodgkin lymphoma (dated by TCRdb to 2020 to 2022). Some background on the complete study: Nivolumab dosing was 3 mg/kg intravenously every 2 weeks, continuing until either disease progression or unacceptable toxicity. The study used TCR beta sequencing and CyTOF to define a peripheral blood immune signature of response to PD-1 blockade in classical Hodgkin lymphoma. Summary of the overall study and its limitations: Only a single clinical trial cohort was studied, and what caused the repertoire differences, possibly disease activity or prior therapy, remained undefined. Lower diversity was seen in patients whose nivolumab began less than 1 year after ASCT, and these patients were left out of later analyses so that immune reconstitution would not confound the results. Newly diagnosed patients were reported to have lower baseline TCR diversity than healthy donors, and relapsed/refractory patients were reported to have lower baseline TCR diversity still. Trial patients achieving complete response had baseline diversity similar to newly diagnosed patients, whereas partial responders and progressors had significantly lower diversity. CD4+ but not CD8+ TCR diversity rose significantly by C4D1 (p=0.0027 vs p=0.16), most apparent in complete responders (p=0.02).

This TCR derives from a human donor with classical Hodgkin lymphoma. The sequencing used peripheral blood mononuclear cells (PBMCs), collected at baseline. The rearrangement combines TRBV6-1 with TRBJ1-6; 7 bases in between match TRBD1. The nucleotide sequence reads TGTGCCAGCAGTGCCGACAGGGTGGGGTCACCCCTCCACTTT. This codes for CASSADRVGSPLHF.